The rows below give T cell receptor beta chains drawn from one sample of a study of T cells expressing NK-cell markers. TCRdb re-analyzed the 5' RACE reads; it lists each CDR3 protein once, without DNA. The specimen's table records some 500,000 distinct CDR3 sequences. The material sequenced was blood T cells: a sorted CD56 or NKG2C T cell subset, CD4+ or CD8+ T cells, or bulk PBMC T cells (not recorded which). The source is a woman aged 45-65 years in good health. Each CDR3 is given with its conserved first and last residue.

>TRBV5-1|11|TRBJ1-1
CASKMGFEAFF
>TRBV11-1|16|TRBJ2-2
CASSLALQGGTGELFF
>TRBV11-2|14|TRBJ2-1
CASSLDRGQDEQFF
>TRBV25-1|14|TRBJ2-2
CASARGGNTGELFF
>TRBV25-1|15|TRBJ2-7
CASSEYEQGRYEQYF
>TRBV20-1|15|TRBJ2-1
CSARDLGPHYNEQFF
>TRBV28|15|TRBJ1-5
CASSLPGDSNQPQHF
>TRBV12-3/TRBV12-4|16|TRBJ1-1
CASREFPGQGNTEAFF
>TRBV7-8|16|TRBJ2-1
CASSLAGGRRYNEQFF
>TRBV27|15|TRBJ1-2
CASSFLTPSGYGYTF
>TRBV5-4|15|TRBJ2-5
CASSLLDREQETQYF
>TRBV6-1|14|TRBJ1-1
CASSSDRTNTEAFF
>TRBV19|16|TRBJ1-3
CASSPGTADSGNTIYF
>TRBV30|15|TRBJ1-5
CAWRPRQGINQPQHF
>TRBV15|13|TRBJ2-7
CATSSVSGWEQYF
>TRBV7-9|14|TRBJ2-1
CASSPGTSNNEQFF
>TRBV7-8|15|TRBJ2-1
CASSLRDRGINEQFF
>TRBV25-1|13|TRBJ2-5
CASSKVGGETQYF
>TRBV10-2|13|TRBJ2-5
CASSERSRETQYF
>TRBV10-1|11|TRBJ1-1
CATSPGTEAFF
>TRBV10-3|15|TRBJ2-1
CAISGSSGAYNEQFF
>TRBV28|16|TRBJ2-3
CASSPSGRPSTDTQYF